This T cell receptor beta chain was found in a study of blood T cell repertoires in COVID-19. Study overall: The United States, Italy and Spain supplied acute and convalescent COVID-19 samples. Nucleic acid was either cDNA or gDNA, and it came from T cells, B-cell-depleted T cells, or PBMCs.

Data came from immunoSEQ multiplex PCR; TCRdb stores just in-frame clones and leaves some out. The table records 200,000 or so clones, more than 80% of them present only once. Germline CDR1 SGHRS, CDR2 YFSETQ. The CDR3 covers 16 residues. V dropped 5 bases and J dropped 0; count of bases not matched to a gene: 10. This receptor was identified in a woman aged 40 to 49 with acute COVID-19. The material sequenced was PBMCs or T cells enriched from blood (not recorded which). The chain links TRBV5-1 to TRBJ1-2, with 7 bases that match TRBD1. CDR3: CASSETAGGTNYGYTF. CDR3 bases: TGCGCCAGCAGTGAAACTGCAGGGGGGACTAACTATGGCTACACCTTC.